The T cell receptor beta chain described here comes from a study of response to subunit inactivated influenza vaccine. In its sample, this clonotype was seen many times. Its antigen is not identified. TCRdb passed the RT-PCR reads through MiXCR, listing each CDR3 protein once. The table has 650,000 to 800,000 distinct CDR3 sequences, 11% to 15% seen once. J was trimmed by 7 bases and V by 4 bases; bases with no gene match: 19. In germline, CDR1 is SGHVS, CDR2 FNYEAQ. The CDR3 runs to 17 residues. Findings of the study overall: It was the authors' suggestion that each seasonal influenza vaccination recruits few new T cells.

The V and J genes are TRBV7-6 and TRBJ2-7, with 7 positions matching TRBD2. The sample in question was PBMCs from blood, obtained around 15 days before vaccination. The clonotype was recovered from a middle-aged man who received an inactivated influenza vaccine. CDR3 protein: CASSYKQEAGDPVEQYF. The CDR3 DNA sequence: TGTGCCAGCAGCTACAAGCAGGAGGCGGGGGATCCGGTAGAGCAGTACTTC.